This T cell receptor beta chain came from a study of T cell responses to AZD1222 COVID-19 vaccine. Sequencing used immunoSEQ multiplex PCR; TCRdb keeps in-frame clones, though not all of them. Of 100,000 to 150,000 clones listed, 86% are singletons. Germline values: CDR1 MNHEY, CDR2 SVGEGT. Trimming stripped 4 bases from V and 4 bases from J, with 5 bases between. The CDR3 runs to 11 residues. Study findings and constraints: Spike-specific TCR breadth rose after two AZD1222 doses, and depth rose as well. Reportedly, nearly half of unique spike TCRs recognized epitopes outside B.1.351/B.1.1.7 mutations. Vaccine-associated CD4 TCRs ranged over spike, dominating at 160-218 and 743-854.

Details on this clone: What it binds is not known. The identical CDR3 is also encoded by other nucleotide sequences in the sample.

The TCR originated in an adult in good health. The chain couples TRBV6-2 or TRBV6-3 to TRBJ2-7; D not certain. The starting material was peripheral blood, obtained on day 0 of AZD1222 vaccination. The CDR3 DNA follows: TGTGCCAGCAGTTTCAGGTACGAGCAGTACTTC. Protein sequence: CASSFRYEQYF.